This T cell receptor (beta chain) emerged from a study of blood T cell repertoires in COVID-19. Study background: There were acute and convalescent COVID-19 samples, and they came from the United States, Italy and Spain. PBMCs, B-cell-depleted T cells, or T cells were the source of the cDNA or gDNA that made up the material.

A single count supports this clone. Authors' processing steps: For nucleated cells, counts were estimated from reference gene primer amplification. Method: immunoSEQ multiplex PCR; TCRdb's copy keeps in-frame clones and lacks some. V, J and clone size were drawn from that table, and D and trimming were deduced from the DNA. The sample consists of about 200,000 clones, 88% of them appearing once. V shed 1 base, J shed 0 bases, and the junction held 0 bases outside the gene matches. Germline V gene data show CDR1 as SNHLY and CDR2 as FYNNEI. The CDR3 loop spans 15 amino acids. This clonotype was sampled from a man aged 18 to 29 with active or convalescent COVID-19. The V and J genes are TRBV2 and TRBJ2-1, with TRBD2 matching over 7 bases. Sequences were obtained from peripheral blood. The CDR3: CASSEERGSYNEQFF. The CDR3 bases are TGTGCCAGCAGTGAAGAGCGGGGCTCCTACAATGAGCAGTTCTTC.